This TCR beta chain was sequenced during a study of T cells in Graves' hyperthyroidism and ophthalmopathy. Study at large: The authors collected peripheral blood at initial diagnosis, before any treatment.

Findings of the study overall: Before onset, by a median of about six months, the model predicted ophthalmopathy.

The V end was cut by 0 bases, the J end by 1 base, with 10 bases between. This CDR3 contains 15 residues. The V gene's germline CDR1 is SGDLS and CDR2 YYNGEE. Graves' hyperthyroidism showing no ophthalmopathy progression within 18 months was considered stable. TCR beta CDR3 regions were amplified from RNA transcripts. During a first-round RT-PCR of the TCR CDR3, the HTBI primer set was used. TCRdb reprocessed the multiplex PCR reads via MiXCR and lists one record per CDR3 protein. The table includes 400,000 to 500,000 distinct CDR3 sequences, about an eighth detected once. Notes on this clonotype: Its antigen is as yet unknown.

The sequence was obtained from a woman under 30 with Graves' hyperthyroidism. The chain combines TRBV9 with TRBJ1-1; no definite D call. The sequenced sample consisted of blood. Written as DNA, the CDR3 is TGTGCCAGCAGCGTAGGAAACGGGGAGAACACTGAAGCTTTCTTT. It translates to CASSVGNGENTEAFF.